This T cell receptor (beta chain) was found in a study of blood T cell repertoires in COVID-19. Study-level background: Acute and convalescent COVID-19 samples came from the United States, Italy and Spain. Sources were T cells, B-cell-depleted T cells, or PBMCs; the material itself was cDNA or gDNA.

Germline lookup yields CDR1 KGHSH and CDR2 LQKENI. Trimming shortened V by 4 bases and J by 4 bases, and 33 bases separated the two germline ends. This CDR3 is built from 21 residues. Authors' analysis steps: Counts of nucleated cells, estimated from reference gene primer amplification, were obtained. The protocol was immunoSEQ multiplex PCR, while the TCRdb copy is restricted to in-frame clones and leaves out a portion. The DNA was the basis for D and trimming; V, J and clone size are from that table. The sample holds 100,000 or so clones; more than 85% are singletons and the top ten take under 2.5%.

The sequenced sample was peripheral blood. The V gene is TRBV18, the J gene TRBJ2-3; a weak D match, TRBD2 (5 bases). The sequence was obtained from a human donor with active COVID-19. The donor label of this sample is uncertain. The DNA for the CDR3 is TGTGCCAGCTCACTATCTAGGACCCTGAGAGAACTAGATGAGTATGCAGATACGCAGTATTTT. This encodes CASSLSRTLRELDEYADTQYF.